This T cell receptor beta chain emerged from a study of molecular identifiers for immune sequencing clone quantification. This clonotype was observed at least ten times. With 0 bases clipped from V and 1 base from J, the junction kept 13 bases outside the gene matches. CDR1 DFQATT and CDR2 SNEGSKA come from the germline V gene (reference sequence). The CDR3 covers 18 residues. TCRdb re-derived calls from the PCR reads in MiXCR, one entry per CDR3 protein. The sample lists 35,000 or so distinct CDR3 sequences; under 20% were seen once. Libraries for naive CD8 T cells, which were made from approximately 20,000 to 980,000 sorted cells, drew on 10%, 30% or 50% of the RNA.

The sequencing input was naive CD8+ T cells from blood, with Jurkat cell RNA spiked in. The sample's subset: FACS-sorted CD8+CD4-CCR7+CD45RA+ naive T cells. The TCR sequence derives from a human donor in good health. Some libraries in this study had Jurkat cell RNA spiked in. The J gene is TRBJ2-3, the V gene TRBV20-1, with 7 bases fitting TRBD1. The DNA for the CDR3 is TGCAGTGCTAGAGATGTAAACAGGGGCTGGGCTGGCACAGATACGCAGTATTTT. It translates to CSARDVNRGWAGTDTQYF.